What follows is one TCR beta chain and its context. Its antigen target is currently unknown. Base-call qualities are not available, and no considerably larger clone is one nucleotide away. Based on the germline V gene (reference sequence), the CDR1 and CDR2 sequences are WNHNN and SYGVQD. Trimming costs V 3 bases and J 2 bases, and their ends lie 7 bases apart. The CDR3 holds 13 amino acids from the cysteine to the phenylalanine. Just CDR3 DNA is preserved here, 39 bases in frame from base 1. Using the deep immunoSEQ assay, multiplex PCR amplified TCR CDR3 regions from genomic DNA. Extracted genomic DNA from each cell subset was spread evenly across all wells of several immunoSEQ 96-well plates, with each plate serving as a replicate. Each replicate PCR for sorted subsets received about 220 ng genomic DNA, equal to about 30,000 T cell genomes. Purified libraries were measured with a Qubit 3.0 fluorometer, size-checked on a Bioanalyzer 2100, and measured again with the KAPA Library Quantification kit. Every immunoSEQ 96-well plate was sequenced on a dedicated single-read 150-cycle Illumina NextSeq 550 flow cell. For the original study's pipeline: The immunoSEQ output contained only junctional sequences without quality scores, so filtering could not match that applied to full-length reads. To assign V/J genes and CDR3, sequences were annotated against IMGT germline references using PyIR, a Python wrapper for IgBLAST v1.9. Reads with weak V/J assignments (E-value above 1e-6), missing CDR3, stop codons, out-of-frame junctions, or ambiguous translated residues were removed. V3J clonotypes were defined as sequences sharing the same inferred V gene, J gene, and CDR3 amino acid sequence. Percentage overlap between repertoires was calculated by dividing the number of shared unique clonotypes by the size of the smaller repertoire. Repertoire richness was assessed with RTK rarefaction, the Chao1 estimator, and Recon v2.1 estimates of unobserved clonotypes. Generation probabilities for all TCRbeta clonotypes obtained by the gDNA method from a few donors were computed using OLGA. This immuneACCESS table, as held by TCRdb, lists in-frame sequences with V and J called but not all clones. Of the missing ones, under half trace to an unresolved V gene in checked studies; the others have no known cause. Clone size and the V and J calls come from that table; the DNA yielded D and trimming. The sample table records roughly 680,000 clones; roughly two thirds of these occur just once. The ten top clones hold less than 2% of the sample.

The entry originates in a study of shared clonotypes between healthy human individuals (dated by TCRdb to the early 2020s). For context, the study as a whole: The cohort comprised a couple of women and a few men aged 18 to 49 years. To estimate repertoire size and how much clonotypes are shared between individuals, the study performed deep sequencing of blood TCR repertoires from about 5 healthy adults. Per donor, leukapheresis produced somewhere between about 0.8 and 9 billion PBMCs. Per donor, three plates each were used for CD4 naive and CD4 memory, two for CD8 naive, and one for CD8 memory. To increase sequencing depth and limit assay-specific biases, different laboratories used diverse techniques to prepare libraries and sequence TCR repertoires.

Overall results and qualifications from the work: Sampling was limited to blood, and TCR repertoires in tissue likely differ from TCR repertoires in blood. Pairwise subsampling led to the expectation that sequencing depth would affect the degree of clonotype sharing among donors. Larger estimated clonotype richness was generally found for naive subsets than for memory subsets. Because the study included only a small number of donors, the genetic and exposure-history diversity represented was limited. Rarefaction of sorted-subset datasets indicated incomplete sequencing despite the large sequencing depth. Compared with non-shared clonotypes, the clonotypes found in all four sorted-subset donors had higher generation probabilities. When several donors were compared, the shared fraction of clonotypes was roughly 5% for naive CD4, 3% to 4% for naive CD8, about 2.4% for memory CD4, and approximately 0.4% for memory CD8.

Donors were healthy HIV-negative adults with no recently reported acute infections or vaccinations. Only Caucasian adults living in Nashville, Tennessee, USA were represented among the donors. Magnetic negative selection was used to enrich CD4+ T cells, after which naive cells were positively selected on CD45RA and the negative fraction became the memory subset. Blood was collected by leukapheresis, and PBMCs were isolated by Ficoll-Histopaque density gradient centrifugation and then cryopreserved in liquid nitrogen vapor phase. Analytical flow cytometry was used to check the purity and quantity of every magnetically sorted T cell population. From each sorted fraction, genomic DNA was isolated and quantified by UV absorbance on a Nanodrop 2000c.

The V and J segments used are TRBV10-1 and TRBJ2-5, with the D gene uncertain. The specimen was memory CD4+ T cells sorted from blood. This specimen's cell subset or site label, per the study, means: CD45RA-negative fraction. This sequence originates from a woman younger than 45 in good health. The encoded CDR3 is CASSDPGQETQYF. The DNA sequence reads TGCGCCAGCAGTGACCCTGGGCAAGAGACCCAGTACTTC.